Presented here are 5 T cell receptor beta chains from one specimen sequenced in a study of cytomegalovirus exposure and HLA in healthy donors. PCR amplification relied on 60 Vbeta primers (plus 13 Jbeta primers). Generated by immunoSEQ multiplex PCR, the TCRdb table keeps only in-frame clones and is missing some. The sample holds about 67,000 clones. The sample comprised PBMCs. These receptors were taken from a young woman in good health and CMV-seronegative.

The chain has TRBV5-6 and TRBJ2-7, with a tentative D call TRBD1 (5 bases). Per the germline V gene, CDR1 is SGHDT and CDR2 is YYEEEE. V was cut by 4 bases and J by 0 bases, with 17 bases left in between. This CDR3 region has 16 residues. The CDR3, as DNA: TGTGCCAGCAGCCTTGACAGTTTACTCAGCTCCTACGAGCAGTACTTC. Its protein is CASSLDSLLSSYEQYF. The entire variable domain, with the rest obtained from reference TRBV5-6 and TRBJ2-7, is as follows: DAGVTQSPTHLIKTRGQQVTLRCSPKSGHDTVSWYQQALGQGPQFIFQYYEEEERQRGNFPDRFSGHQFPNYSSELNVNALLLGDSALYLCASSLDSLLSSYEQYFGPGTRLTVT.

This chain connects TRBV5-1 to TRBJ2-4, with D maybe TRBD1 (6 bases). CDR3 length: 12 amino acids. The V gene lost 5 bases and the J gene lost 6 bases, with 9 bases spanning the gap. Germline V gene sequence: CDR1 SGHRS, CDR2 YFSETQ. CDR3: CASSGRGNIQYF. The CDR3 nucleotides read TGCGCCAGCAGTGGCAGGGGAAACATTCAGTACTTC.

The chain uses TRBV9 and TRBJ2-6, with D possibly matching TRBD1 (6 bases). Trimming removed 0 bases from V and 0 bases from J, with 13 bases in between. The length of the CDR3 is 18 residues. Germline V gives CDR1 SGDLS, CDR2 YYNGEE. CDR3: CASSVAIRGSSGANVLTF. CDR3 bases: TGTGCCAGCAGCGTAGCAATTAGGGGGTCCTCTGGGGCCAACGTCCTGACTTTC.

The chain links TRBV28 to TRBJ1-2, with 8 bases fitting TRBD1. Losses at the gene ends were 4 bases for V and 7 bases for J; bases not matched to a gene: 8. In germline, CDR1 is MDHEN, CDR2 SYDVKM. The CDR3 totals 14 residues. CDR3 sequence: CASSSWTGFAGYTF. The DNA of the CDR3 is TGTGCCAGCAGTTCCTGGACAGGGTTTGCTGGCTACACCTTC.

V gene TRBV30 combines with J gene TRBJ2-1; 11 nucleotides match TRBD2. Looked up from germline, CDR1 is GTSNPN and CDR2 is SVGIG (reference sequence). The CDR3 runs to 14 residues. V trimming: 4 bases; J trimming: 9 bases; junction bases outside the gene matches: 8. The CDR3 here is CAWIGLAGVGEQFF. The CDR3 DNA is TGTGCCTGGATAGGACTAGCGGGTGTGGGTGAGCAGTTCTTC.